A selection of T cell receptor beta chains follows, all from one sample in a study of PD-1 blockade in classical Hodgkin lymphoma. Assay used: immunoSEQ multiplex PCR; TCRdb lists only in-frame clones, some missing. The sample lists about 37,000 clones, around 80% occurring once. This specimen was peripheral blood mononuclear cells (PBMCs), taken at baseline. The source is a human donor with classical Hodgkin lymphoma. CDR3s include the opening cysteine and the closing phenylalanine or tryptophan. A D gene is named only where the DNA matches it firmly. Clone size, where shown, is once, few, many, or a class for clones that have expanded.

clone size	V gene	J gene	D gene	CDR3 DNA	CDR3 protein
.	TRBV9	TRBJ2-3	TRBD1	TGTGCCAGCAGCGTAGGGACAGGGGTCCATCCAGATACGCAGTATTTT	CASSVGTGVHPDTQYF
.	TRBV7-4	TRBJ2-3	TRBD2	TGTGCCAGCAGCCGACTAGCGGGAGGGGTAGATACGCAGTATTTT	CASSRLAGGVDTQYF
.	TRBV7-9	TRBJ2-1	TRBD2	TGTGCCAGCAGCGGACTAGCGGGAGGTTTGGATGAGCAGTTCTTC	CASSGLAGGLDEQFF
.	TRBV27	TRBJ2-7	.	TGTGCCAGCAGTTTAACTGGATTCAAGACCTACGAGCAGTACTTC	CASSLTGFKTYEQYF
once	TRBV7-9	TRBJ2-7	.	TGTGCCAGCAGCTTAGATCGTCTAGCACTAACCTACGAGCAGTACTTC	CASSLDRLALTYEQYF
few	TRBV7-6	TRBJ2-6	.	TGTGCCAGCAGCCAAGCTGCAGGGGCCTACTCTGGGGCCAACGTCCTGACTTTC	CASSQAAGAYSGANVLTF
few	TRBV6-5	TRBJ1-2	.	TGTGCCAGCAGAAACGCGGGAAACTATGGCTACACCTTC	CASRNAGNYGYTF
.	TRBV6-1	TRBJ1-5	.	TGTGCCAGCAGTAGCTACAGATATAGCAATCAGCCCCAGCATTTT	CASSSYRYSNQPQHF
.	TRBV28	TRBJ2-1	TRBD1	TGTGCCAGCAGTGGGGGACAGAACTACAATGAGCAGTTCTTC	CASSGGQNYNEQFF
medium-sized	TRBV29-1	TRBJ1-2	.	TGCAGCGTTGAAATCGGCCTGAGGTGGGGCTACACCTTC	CSVEIGLRWGYTF
.	TRBV28	TRBJ2-7	.	TGTGCCAGCAGTCGGGGTTGGGACGTCTACGAGCAGTACTTC	CASSRGWDVYEQYF
few	TRBV19	TRBJ1-5	TRBD1	TGTGCCAGTAGTCGCCCCGGACAGGTTAGCAATCAGCCCCAGCATTTT	CASSRPGQVSNQPQHF
few	TRBV7-2	TRBJ1-5	TRBD1	TGTGCCAGCAGCTTAGGAGGCGACAGGGGGGGACAGCCCCAGCATTTT	CASSLGGDRGGQPQHF
few	TRBV7-9	TRBJ1-1	TRBD1	TGTGCCAGCAGCACCCTCCGGGACAGGGGTAAACCCGGAGCTTTCTTT	CASSTLRDRGKPGAFF
.	TRBV6-1	TRBJ2-7	TRBD2	TGTGCCAGCAGTGACACGAAAGATCGACTAGCGGGCCACTACGAGCAGTACTTC	CASSDTKDRLAGHYEQYF
few	TRBV6-5	TRBJ1-6	.	TGTGCCAGCAGTTACTCGGGCACAGGGTATGGACCCCTCCACTTT	CASSYSGTGYGPLHF
.	TRBV19	TRBJ2-7	.	TGTGCCAGTAGTATTGAAGGGTACGAGCAGTACTTC	CASSIEGYEQYF
.	TRBV7-8	TRBJ1-2	.	TGTGCCAGCAGCGATCGGATTACCCGAAAGACCTATGGCTACACCTTC	CASSDRITRKTYGYTF
.	TRBV5-6	TRBJ2-3	TRBD1	TGTGCCAGCAGCTTACTTGGGGCCGGGACAGGGGTTAATACGCAGTATTTT	CASSLLGAGTGVNTQYF
.	TRBV4-3	TRBJ2-7	.	TGCGCCAGCAGCCAAGCGAGAGGCTACGAGCAGTACTTC	CASSQARGYEQYF
.	TRBV6-5	TRBJ2-7	.	TGTGCCAGCAGTCCCCTGCCGGGTACCTACGAGCAGTACTTC	CASSPLPGTYEQYF